This section outlines one TCR beta chain sequence together with its context. The antigen is unknown. The data originate from a study of cytomegalovirus exposure and HLA in healthy donors. Trimming removed 3 bases at V and 3 bases at J, with 13 bases between. Looked up from germline, CDR1 is SGDLS and CDR2 is YYNGEE. The CDR3 contains 14 residues. Assay used: immunoSEQ multiplex PCR; TCRdb lists only in-frame clones, some missing. This table has about 130,000 clones, around 90% appearing once. Findings and caveats of the study: The study listed under 200 cytomegalovirus-associated TCR beta chains. The classifier, whose performance was assessed in both the original and validation cohorts, reportedly diagnosed cytomegalovirus status with high specificity and sensitivity.

The donors were members of the validation cohort, which comprised around 110 subjects and was separate from the first cohort of roughly 700 subjects. This chain links TRBV9 with TRBJ2-7; D is possibly TRBD2 (6 bases). The sequenced material came from PBMCs. The sequence derives from a woman under 30 in good health and CMV-seronegative. This CDR3 reads CASSETSTDYEQYF. The CDR3, as DNA: TGTGCCAGCAGCGAGACTAGTACGGACTACGAGCAGTACTTC.